The entry below describes one T cell receptor beta chain. The study assayed some 100,000 TCR templates per sample. Clones were sequenced by immunoSEQ multiplex PCR, and TCRdb holds only the in-frame ones, with some missing. The table records some 100,000 clones, roughly 93% of them present only once. V lost 0 bases and J 5 bases, leaving 17 bases between the germline ends. This CDR3 is 16 amino acids long. CDR1 and CDR2 (germline): LGHNA, YNFKEQ. The sample belongs to a study of siplizumab effects on memory and regulatory T cells. Material: CD8+ T cells sorted from blood. The origin of this receptor is a human donor in good health. The genes are TRBV4-2 and TRBJ2-7; maybe TRBD1 (6 bases). In nucleotides, the CDR3 is TGTGCCAGCAGCCAAGATAGAGGTAGCTCAGGGGACGAGCAGTACTTC. This translates into CASSQDRGSSGDEQYF.